A single sample is the source of the 19 T cell receptor beta chains below, sequenced in a study of T-cell reconstitution after alpha-beta-depleted transplantation in children. It was with unique molecular identifiers that the TCRbeta library was prepared. TCRdb independently ran MiXCR on the PCR reads; one entry per CDR3 protein. The sample records a few hundred thousand distinct CDR3 sequences, more than 9% being singletons. Sequences were derived from PBMCs from the stem cell graft donor, sampled from the stem cell graft. These receptors came from a human donor who donated a stem cell graft to a child with SCID.

This clonotype was seen a few times. DNA for the CDR3: TGTGCCAGCAGTCCAGGGTTTGGTGGGCAGTTCTTC. Its protein product is CASSPGFGGQFF. The chain recombines TRBV12-3 or TRBV12-4 with TRBJ2-1, with a possible D match to TRBD1 (5 bases). V lost 5 bases, J lost 12 bases, and 14 bases lay in between. CDR3 length: 12 amino acids.

The table lists this clonotype with a few counts. This chain links TRBV10-3 with TRBJ2-6, with 7 bases aligning to TRBD1. Unmatched junction bases numbered 6, after V lost 6 bases and J lost 1 base. The CDR3 is made up of 16 amino acids. CDR1 is ENHRY and CDR2 is SYGVKD in the germline V gene. CDR3 in amino acids: CAIRNRDSSGANVLTF. For the CDR3, the DNA is TGTGCCATCAGAAATCGGGACAGTTCTGGGGCCAACGTCCTGACTTTC.

This sequence joins TRBV12-3 or TRBV12-4 and TRBJ1-4; the D is unclear. Trimming removed 8 bases from V and 5 bases from J, with 15 bases in between. CDR3 length: 14 amino acids. The CDR3 sequence is CASGIGQANEKLFF. Here the CDR3 DNA reads TGTGCCAGCGGGATCGGGCAGGCAAATGAAAAACTGTTTTTT.

The chain carries TRBV12-3 or TRBV12-4 and TRBJ2-3; possible D gene TRBD2, 6 bases. The CDR3 loop spans 12 amino acids. The V gene lost 4 bases and the J gene lost 8 bases, with 10 bases spanning the gap. In DNA, the CDR3 is TGTGCCAGCAGTTCGGGACTGGCTACGCAGTATTTT. Amino acid sequence: CASSSGLATQYF.

This clonotype was found a few times. The chain is built from TRBV29-1 and TRBJ2-2; 8 bases are a match to TRBD1. The germline V gene encodes CDR1 SQVTM and CDR2 ANQGSEA. V trimming: 4 bases; J trimming: 7 bases; junction bases outside the gene matches: 2. This CDR3 contains 12 residues. The CDR3 loop reads CSVAGGNGELFF. The CDR3 nucleotides read TGCAGCGTTGCAGGGGGCAACGGGGAGCTGTTTTTT.

In its sample, this clonotype was seen many times. The chain links TRBV5-1 to TRBJ1-4, with D perhaps TRBD1 (6 bases). CDR1 is SGHRS and CDR2 is YFSETQ in the germline V gene. This CDR3 is built from 16 residues. Trimming pared 3 bases from V and 9 bases from J, leaving 21 bases between. The CDR3: CASSSVTGQTLKKLFF. The CDR3 DNA follows: TGCGCCAGCAGCTCCGTTACGGGACAAACCCTGAAAAAACTGTTTTTT.

This clonotype appeared a few times. The V call is TRBV7-3, the J call TRBJ2-1, with D maybe TRBD1 (6 bases). V shed 2 bases and J shed 5 bases, with 13 bases lying between them. This CDR3 has 15 residues. Per the germline V gene, CDR1 is SGHTA and CDR2 is FQGTGA. The CDR3 DNA follows: TGTGCCAGCAGCTTATCCAGGACAGTCAACAATGAGCAGTTCTTC. Protein sequence: CASSLSRTVNNEQFF. The variable domain in full, with the rest retrieved from reference TRBV7-3 and TRBJ2-1, is GAGVSQTPSNKVTEKGKYVELRCDPISGHTALYWYRQSLGQGPEFLIYFQGTGAADDSGLPNDRFFAVRPEGSVSTLKIQRTERGDSAVYLCASSLSRTVNNEQFFGPGTRLTVL.

The CDR3 nucleotides are TGTGCCAGCAGCTGGACAGGGGATGGAAACACCATATATTTT. Its protein product is CASSWTGDGNTIYF. The gene calls are TRBV7-9 and TRBJ1-3, with 9 nucleotides matching TRBD1. This CDR3 contains 14 residues. The germline V gene encodes CDR1 SEHNR and CDR2 FQNEAQ (reference sequence). V shed 4 bases, J shed 3 bases, and the junction held 1 base outside the gene matches. Based on the CDR3 plus reference TRBV7-9 and TRBJ1-3, the full variable domain is DTGVSQNPRHKITKRGQNVTFRCDPISEHNRLYWYRQTLGQGPEFLTYFQNEAQLEKSRLLSDRFSAERPKGSFSTLEIQRTEQGDSAMYLCASSWTGDGNTIYFGEGSWLTVV.

This clonotype was seen a handful of times. This sequence joins TRBV21-1 and TRBJ2-3; the D call of TRBD1 is as the table states it, not checked on the DNA. TRBV21-1 is given as a pseudogene. The CDR3 runs to 14 residues. This chain's CDR3 is CASSSPGARWEQYF. In DNA, the CDR3 is TGTGCCAGCAGCTCGCCGGGCGCTCGGTGGGAGCAGTATTTT.

This chain connects TRBV5-5 to TRBJ1-1, with unresolved D. Between the trimmed V and J ends, which lost 1 base and 4 bases, there was a span of 14 bases. The germline V gene encodes CDR1 SGHKS and CDR2 YYEKEE (reference sequence). The CDR3 has 15 amino acids. For the CDR3, the DNA is TGTGCCAGCAGCTTGCGGCCGGGAGGCGGCACTGAAGCTTTCTTT. This sequence encodes CASSLRPGGGTEAFF. Supplemented by reference TRBV5-5 and TRBJ1-1, the full variable domain reads DAGVTQSPTHLIKTRGQQVTLRCSPISGHKSVSWYQQVLGQGPQFIFQYYEKEERGRGNFPDRFSARQFPNYSSELNVNALLLGDSALYLCASSLRPGGGTEAFFGQGTRLTVV.

This clonotype was counted many times. This chain joins TRBV6-5 and TRBJ2-3; D remains unclear. The ends were cut back, 4 bases at V and 2 bases at J, with 16 bases in the middle. Germline V gives CDR1 MNHEY, CDR2 SVGAGI. The length of the CDR3 is 16 residues. The CDR3 DNA is TGTGCCAGCAGTTTTGATGGCACGAGCTTCACAGATACGCAGTATTTT. This encodes CASSFDGTSFTDTQYF.

This clonotype showed up just a few times. The rearrangement links TRBV7-9 to TRBJ1-4; TRBD1 matches 8 bases. The V gene's germline CDR1 is SEHNR and CDR2 FQNEAQ (reference sequence). Trimming cost V 5 bases and J 8 bases; bases outside gene matches: 7. This CDR3 has 14 amino acids. DNA of the CDR3: TGTGCCAGCAGCCCCCAGGGGGCGAGGGAAAAACTGTTTTTT. Encoded protein: CASSPQGAREKLFF. The variable domain in full, completed from reference TRBV7-9 and TRBJ1-4, reads DTGVSQNPRHKITKRGQNVTFRCDPISEHNRLYWYRQTLGQGPEFLTYFQNEAQLEKSRLLSDRFSAERPKGSFSTLEIQRTEQGDSAMYLCASSPQGAREKLFFGSGTQLSVL.

The rearrangement uses TRBV20-1 and TRBJ2-7, with D hard to call. V was shortened by 0 bases and J by 0 bases, with 12 bases between the two germline ends. The CDR3 sequence is 15 residues long. The germline CDR1 and CDR2 sequences are DFQATT and SNEGSKA (reference sequence). Here the CDR3 DNA reads TGCAGTGCTAGAGATCATAGGGAAAGCTCCTACGAGCAGTACTTC. Translating gives CSARDHRESSYEQYF.

This clonotype was observed a few times. V is TRBV20-1 and J is TRBJ2-7; a possible D gene is TRBD1 (5 bases). This CDR3 is 13 amino acids long. Trimming removed 6 bases at V and 0 bases at J, with 12 bases between. Germline V gives CDR1 DFQATT, CDR2 SNEGSKA (reference sequence). The CDR3, as DNA: TGCAGTGCGAGCCCCAGGGCCTCCTACGAGCAGTACTTC. This gives the protein CSASPRASYEQYF.

The rearrangement uses TRBV19 and TRBJ1-5; D not resolved. Germline CDR1 and CDR2: LNHDA and SQIVND (reference sequence). The V end lost 6 bases, the J end lost 8 bases, and 11 bases lay between the germline ends. The CDR3 contains 12 residues. The CDR3 DNA is TGTGCCAGTAGATCGGGGAAAGAGCCCCAGCATTTT. This encodes CASRSGKEPQHF.

This clonotype was counted a few times. The rearrangement uses TRBV4-1 and TRBJ1-3; weak D call: TRBD1 (6 bases). This CDR3 has 15 amino acids. V lost 5 bases to trimming and J lost 7 bases, with 18 bases between them. Germline CDR1 is MGHRA and CDR2 is YSYEKL. This chain's CDR3 is CASSSRDNSGNTIYF. The CDR3 DNA reads TGCGCCAGCAGCTCCCGGGACAACTCAGGGAACACCATATATTTT.

This clonotype was recorded a few times. The J gene is TRBJ2-3, the V gene TRBV5-1; D uncertain. In germline, CDR1 is SGHRS, CDR2 YFSETQ. The CDR3 is 16 amino acids. The V end lost 1 base, the J end lost 1 base, and 13 bases lay between the germline ends. CDR3 nucleotides: TGCGCCAGCAGCTTGACAACGAAGGCCGGCACAGATACGCAGTATTTT. Its translation is CASSLTTKAGTDTQYF.

This clonotype was recorded many times. The chain carries TRBV12-3 or TRBV12-4 and TRBJ1-3; D is unclear. The CDR3 length is 10 residues. V shed 5 bases and J shed 5 bases, with 1 base lying between them. The CDR3 DNA is TGTGCCAGCAGTAGAAACACCATATATTTT. This codes for CASSRNTIYF.

The chain carries TRBV12-5 and TRBJ2-1; tentative D call: TRBD2 (5 bases). V was cut by 6 bases and J by 15 bases, with 21 bases left in between. Germline-derived CDR1 and CDR2 are LGHNT and FRNRAP. The CDR3 length is 13 residues. This chain's CDR3 is CASGLTGQAVAFF. The CDR3 region has the DNA TGTGCTAGTGGACTGACCGGCCAAGCGGTGGCGTTCTTC.